Below are 13 T cell receptor beta chains sequenced from a single sample in a study of T cells in Graves' hyperthyroidism and ophthalmopathy. Amplification of TCR beta CDR3 regions used RNA as the template. The HTBI primer set was used in a first-round RT-PCR of the TCR CDR3. MiXCR was run by TCRdb on the multiplex PCR reads, yielding one entry per CDR3 protein. The sample shows fewer than 450,000 distinct CDR3 sequences, about 15% of them seen only once. The material sequenced was blood. Receptor source: a woman aged 30 to 39 with Graves' hyperthyroidism that later progressed to Graves' ophthalmopathy.

The V call is TRBV5-1, the J call TRBJ1-2; D is unresolved. Trimming pared 0 bases from V and 5 bases from J, leaving 11 bases between. The CDR3 runs 14 residues. Germline CDR1 and CDR2: SGHRS and YFSETQ. CDR3 in DNA: TGCGCCAGCAGCTTGGACGATTCTTGGTATGGCTACACCTTC. This gives the protein CASSLDDSWYGYTF. The variable domain in full, with the rest retrieved from reference TRBV5-1 and TRBJ1-2, is KAGVTQTPRYLIKTRGQQVTLSCSPISGHRSVSWYQQTPGQGLQFLFEYFSETQRNKGNFPGRFSGRQFSNSRSEMNVSTLELGDSALYLCASSLDDSWYGYTFGSGTRLTVV.

CDR3: CASPLTSYSGEQYF. For the CDR3, the DNA is TGTGCCAGTCCCTTGACATCCTACTCGGGCGAGCAGTACTTC. The gene calls are TRBV19 and TRBJ2-7; D gene uncertain. Germline V CDR1 and CDR2: LNHDA, SQIVND (reference sequence). V lost 8 bases, J lost 6 bases, and 20 bases lay in between. CDR3 size: 14 residues.

Ten or more counts support this clonotype. This rearrangement joins TRBV4-1 to TRBJ2-7, with TRBD2 identical over 7 bases. Germline CDR1 and CDR2: MGHRA and YSYEKL. The ends lost 2 bases at V and 3 bases at J; junction bases unmatched: 7. The CDR3 spans 15 residues. The DNA for the CDR3 is TGCGCCAGCAGCCAACTCAGCGGGGCGAGCTACGAGCAGTACTTC. Translated: CASSQLSGASYEQYF.

This clonotype has only a few counts. J is TRBJ2-2 and V is TRBV7-8; 8 nucleotides agree with TRBD2. This CDR3 region has 17 residues. The germline CDR1 and CDR2 sequences are SGHVS and FQNEAQ. J gave up 0 bases and V 10 bases, and 13 bases lay outside the gene matches. The CDR3, as DNA: TGTGCCATATCCGGGGGGGGTGGGGGCGCGAACACCGGGGAGCTGTTTTTT. This encodes CAISGGGGGANTGELFF.

This clonotype was seen repeatedly, ten times or more. This chain links TRBV27 with TRBJ2-5; 8 bases line up with TRBD1. CDR1 is MNHEY and CDR2 is SMNVEV in the germline V gene (reference sequence). Trimming at V came to 4 bases and at J to 1 base, leaving 5 bases not matched to a gene. The CDR3 has 15 amino acids. This CDR3 reads CASSSIGQGQETQYF. CDR3 in DNA: TGTGCCAGCAGTTCCATAGGACAGGGCCAAGAGACCCAGTACTTC.

V gene TRBV10-2 combines with J gene TRBJ1-3; D is undetermined. The V gene's germline CDR1 is WSHSY and CDR2 SAAADI. The CDR3 covers 15 residues. Trimming removed 1 base from V and 2 bases from J, with 9 bases in between. The chain's CDR3 is CASSEWGVAGNTIYF. The CDR3 nucleotides read TGCGCCAGCAGTGAGTGGGGTGTCGCTGGAAACACCATATATTTT.

This clonotype was counted a single time. The chain employs TRBV12-3 or TRBV12-4 and TRBJ1-1; D is undetermined. Trimming removed 7 bases from V and 4 bases from J, with 16 bases in between. This CDR3 is 14 amino acids long. The CDR3 nucleotides are TGTGCCAGCACCCAACGACCGGAGTTCACTGAAGCTTTCTTT. Its protein product is CASTQRPEFTEAFF.

This clonotype has just a few counts. The rearrangement uses TRBV6-2 or TRBV6-3 and TRBJ2-2; TRBD1 matches at 9 bases. Germline CDR1 MNHEY, CDR2 SVGEGT. V lost 6 bases and J lost 3; bases outside the gene matches: 14. The CDR3 is 18 amino acids. CDR3 sequence reads: CASSPGTGRFGDTGELFF. The CDR3 nucleotides are TGTGCCAGCAGCCCCGGGACAGGGAGGTTCGGGGACACCGGGGAGCTGTTTTTT.

This clonotype has at least ten counts. The chain has TRBV9 and TRBJ2-7, with D hard to call. The CDR3 consists of 11 residues. CDR1 is SGDLS and CDR2 is YYNGEE in the germline V gene. Trimming cost V 3 bases and J 6 bases, with 7 bases left between them. The CDR3 DNA sequence: TGTGCCAGCAGCGGCCAAGGCGAGCAGTACTTC. Its protein is CASSGQGEQYF. The full variable domain, its missing parts supplied by reference TRBV9 and TRBJ2-7, is DSGVTQTPKHLITATGQRVTLRCSPRSGDLSVYWYQQSLDQGLQFLIQYYNGEERAKGNILERFSAQQFPDLHSELNLSSLELGDSALYFCASSGQGEQYFGPGTRLTVT.

This clonotype has at least ten counts. The V call is TRBV3-1, the J call TRBJ2-2; 8 bases match TRBD2. The CDR3 extends over 16 amino acids. Germline-derived CDR1 and CDR2 are LGHDT and YNNKEL (reference sequence). V gave up 4 bases and J gave up 2 bases; unmatched junction bases: 6. Written as DNA, the CDR3 is TGTGCCAGCAGCCCTCCGGGACTAGTAAACACCGGGGAGCTGTTTTTT. Translating gives CASSPPGLVNTGELFF.

This clonotype was found many times. This chain joins TRBV27 and TRBJ2-3; TRBD2 matches 8 bases. Germline CDR1 reads MNHEY; CDR2 reads SMNVEV (reference sequence). V shed 3 bases and J 2 bases; nucleotides not matched to a gene: 10. The CDR3 length is 17 residues. The CDR3, as DNA: TGTGCCAGCAGTTTCCTCGGACTAGCTTCCCACACAGATACGCAGTATTTT. Translated, it gives CASSFLGLASHTDTQYF.

This clonotype was picked up a small number of times. V gene TRBV5-4 combines with J gene TRBJ2-3, with D perhaps TRBD2 (6 bases). The length of the CDR3 is 16 residues. Germline V gene sequence: CDR1 SGHNT, CDR2 YYREEE (reference sequence). Trimming removed 1 base from V and 0 bases from J, with 12 bases in between. The CDR3 nucleotides read TGTGCCAGCAGCTTGTCGGCGGGACTGAGCACAGATACGCAGTATTTT. As protein: CASSLSAGLSTDTQYF.

This clonotype was seen more than once but under ten times. The germline gene is not matched at one end of the junction; a read error may be the cause. This rearrangement joins TRBV6-1 to TRBJ1-1; weak D call: TRBD1 (5 bases). The CDR3 is 16 residues long. Per the germline V gene, CDR1 is MNHNS and CDR2 is SASEGT. The CDR3 protein is CDSSEGLGQGLPEAFF. In DNA form, the CDR3 reads TGTGACAGCAGTGAAGGATTAGGACAAGGTTTGCCTGAAGCTTTCTTT.